The entry that follows covers one TCR beta chain sequence. Its antigen is undetermined. One entry per CDR3 protein, called by TCRdb with MiXCR from the RACE reads. This sample carries 150,000 to 200,000 distinct CDR3 sequences, about 25% of them seen once, and the ten largest clones take about 2.3%. This entry belongs to a study of human T cells and chemical hapten exposure. Study summary: The patients were mostly female; they had alopecia areata, totalis or universalis.

Study conclusions and caveats: After DPC sensitization, TCRs above 1 in 1000 frequency showed no change.

V shed 7 bases and J shed 0 bases, with 16 bases lying between them. The CDR3 is 15 residues long. CDR1 SQVTM and CDR2 ANQGSEA come from the germline V gene. Noted time point: patch test 3, about 24 weeks after DPC sensitization. As to treatment: therapeutic diphenylcyclopropenone sensitization with weekly scalp DPC. This receptor was taken from a woman in her thirties or forties with alopecia areata. Some clones in this sample may be carry-over from other donors' samples. This chain links TRBV29-1 with TRBJ2-1, with TRBD1 as a possible D gene (5 bases). The source material was whole blood, sampled in connection with sensitization to the hapten diphenylcyclopropenone (DPC). CDR3 residues: CSAADSPVSYNEQFF. CDR3 coding DNA: TGCAGCGCCGCTGACAGTCCCGTCTCCTACAATGAGCAGTTCTTC.